This TCR beta chain emerged from a study of blood T cell repertoires in COVID-19. The data were produced by immunoSEQ multiplex PCR, yet TCRdb's version contains in-frame clones alone and is incomplete. The table records under 150,000 clones, roughly 80% of them present only once. Germline V gene lookup returns CDR1 GTSNPN and CDR2 SVGIG (reference sequence). Trimming left V 0 bases short and J 2 bases short, with 11 bases between. The CDR3 is 14 residues long. What was sequenced was peripheral blood. The rearrangement joins TRBV30 to TRBJ2-7; possibly TRBD1 for D (6 bases). This TCR derives from a middle-aged woman with active or convalescent COVID-19. The CDR3 bases are TGTGCCTGGAGTGTTGACAGGCCCACCTACGAGCAGTACTTC. Protein: CAWSVDRPTYEQYF.